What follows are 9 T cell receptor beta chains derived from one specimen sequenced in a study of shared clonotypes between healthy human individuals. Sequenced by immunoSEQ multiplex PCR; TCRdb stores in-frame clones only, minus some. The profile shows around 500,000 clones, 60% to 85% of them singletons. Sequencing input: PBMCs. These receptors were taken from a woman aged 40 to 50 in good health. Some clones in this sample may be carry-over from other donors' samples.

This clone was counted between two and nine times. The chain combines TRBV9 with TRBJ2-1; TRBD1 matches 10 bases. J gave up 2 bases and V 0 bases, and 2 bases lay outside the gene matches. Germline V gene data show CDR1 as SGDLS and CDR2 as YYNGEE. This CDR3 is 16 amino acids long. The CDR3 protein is CASSVVGTGAYNEQFF. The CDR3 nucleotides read TGTGCCAGCAGCGTAGTAGGGACAGGGGCCTACAATGAGCAGTTCTTC.

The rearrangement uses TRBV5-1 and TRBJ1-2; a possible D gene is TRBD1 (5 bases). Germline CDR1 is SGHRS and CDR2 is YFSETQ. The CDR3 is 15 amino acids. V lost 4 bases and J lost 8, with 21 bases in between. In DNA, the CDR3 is TGCGCCAGCAGCACAAACCCAAACCAGGGCAGCGGCTACACCTTC. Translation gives CASSTNPNQGSGYTF.

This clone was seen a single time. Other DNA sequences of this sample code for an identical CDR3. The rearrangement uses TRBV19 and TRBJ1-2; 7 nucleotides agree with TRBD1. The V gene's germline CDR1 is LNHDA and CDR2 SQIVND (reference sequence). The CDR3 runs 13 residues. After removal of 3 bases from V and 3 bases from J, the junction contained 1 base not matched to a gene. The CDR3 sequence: CASSIDRDYGYTF. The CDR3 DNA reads TGTGCCAGTAGTATTGACAGGGACTATGGCTACACCTTC.

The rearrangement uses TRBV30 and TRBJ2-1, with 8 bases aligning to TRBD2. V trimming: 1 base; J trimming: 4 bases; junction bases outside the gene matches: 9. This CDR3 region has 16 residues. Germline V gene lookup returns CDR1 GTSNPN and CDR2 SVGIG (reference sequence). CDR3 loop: CAWSGGRLANYNEQFF. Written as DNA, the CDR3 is TGTGCCTGGAGTGGCGGGAGACTAGCGAATTACAATGAGCAGTTCTTC.

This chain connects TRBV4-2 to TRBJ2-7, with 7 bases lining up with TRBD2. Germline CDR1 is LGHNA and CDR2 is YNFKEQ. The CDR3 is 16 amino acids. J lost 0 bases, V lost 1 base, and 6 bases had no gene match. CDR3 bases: TGTGCCAGCAGCCAAGGTCTAGCGGATAGCTCCTACGAGCAGTACTTC. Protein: CASSQGLADSSYEQYF.

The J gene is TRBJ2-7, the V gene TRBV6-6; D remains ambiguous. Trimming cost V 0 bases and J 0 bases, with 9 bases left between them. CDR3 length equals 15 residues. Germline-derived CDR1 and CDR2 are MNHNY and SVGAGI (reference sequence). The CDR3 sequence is CASSYSKVDSYEQYF. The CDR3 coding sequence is TGTGCCAGCAGTTACTCGAAGGTAGACTCCTACGAGCAGTACTTC.

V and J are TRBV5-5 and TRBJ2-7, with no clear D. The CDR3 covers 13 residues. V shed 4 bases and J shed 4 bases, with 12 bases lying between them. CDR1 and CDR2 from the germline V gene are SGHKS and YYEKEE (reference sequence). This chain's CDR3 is CASSPSPDYEQYF. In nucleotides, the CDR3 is TGTGCCAGCAGCCCCTCGCCTGATTACGAGCAGTACTTC.

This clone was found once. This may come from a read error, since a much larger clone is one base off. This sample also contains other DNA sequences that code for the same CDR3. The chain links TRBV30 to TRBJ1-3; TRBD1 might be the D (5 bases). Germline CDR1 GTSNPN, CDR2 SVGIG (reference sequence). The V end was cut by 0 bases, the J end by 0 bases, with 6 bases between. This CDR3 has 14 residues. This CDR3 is CAWSVGGSGNTIYF. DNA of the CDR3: TGTGCCTGGAGTGTTGGGGGCTCTGGAAACACCATATATTTT.

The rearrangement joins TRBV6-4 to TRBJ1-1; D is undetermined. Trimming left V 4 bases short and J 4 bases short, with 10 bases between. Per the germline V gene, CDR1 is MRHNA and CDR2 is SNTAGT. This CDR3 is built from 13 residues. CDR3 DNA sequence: TGTGCCAGCAGTGTCGAGATCGGCACTGAAGCTTTCTTT. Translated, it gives CASSVEIGTEAFF.